This T cell receptor beta chain was identified during a study of T cell responses to AZD1222 COVID-19 vaccine. Worth noting for this clone: Antigen specificity is unknown.

Some clones are missing from TCRdb's copy, which holds only in-frame ones; the method was immunoSEQ multiplex PCR. Of about 78,000 clones detected, approximately 91% appear once; the ten largest clones hold about 4.8%. Findings and limits, study-wide: Spike-specific TCR breadth and depth went up after people got two AZD1222 doses. A mostly white British donor set with more females was recruited, and clonal diversity was possibly underestimated. Just six or seven AZD1222 recipients tested seropositive at baseline.

The junction had 6 bases not matched to a gene; V was cut back by 6 bases and J by 3 bases. The CDR3 contains 16 residues. Germline V gene sequence: CDR1 SNHLY, CDR2 FYNNEI. The chain is built from TRBV2 and TRBJ2-2, with 11 bases fitting TRBD2. The origin of this receptor is an adult in good health. The sequenced sample was peripheral blood, obtained on day 0 of MenACWY control vaccination. CDR3 DNA sequence: TGTGCCAGCAGGCCACTAGCGGGGGCTTACACCGGGGAGCTGTTTTTT. Encoded protein: CASRPLAGAYTGELFF.